Listed below are T cell receptor beta chains from one sample, sequenced in a study of blood T cell repertoires in COVID-19. The method was immunoSEQ multiplex PCR; TCRdb's version includes in-frame clones alone and lacks a portion of them. Of 100,000 to 150,000 clones in the sample, 84% were seen once. Sequencing was performed on PBMCs or T cells enriched from blood (not recorded which). The source is a woman in her 30s who had recovered from COVID-19. Each CDR3 is given without its conserved first and last residue. The D gene is left open where the match is weak.

length | V | D | CDR3
12 | TRBV18 | TRBD1 | ASSLDRGHEKLF
13 | TRBV2 | TRBD2 | ASTLLAGPTDTQY
15 | TRBV4-2 | - | ASSQGERREWGTEAF
11 | TRBV28 | - | ASSLYGAGGYT
16 | TRBV7-2 | TRBD2 | ASSSGLAGGGSSYEQY
11 | TRBV30 | - | AWSVGVNYGYT
14 | TRBV6-2/TRBV6-3 | TRBD1 | ASSYSTGVWTGELF
12 | TRBV11-1 | TRBD1 | ASSVGQASMGYT
14 | TRBV28 | TRBD2 | ASSLVAGGPYNEQF
13 | TRBV7-9 | - | ASSLARDRIYGYT
14 | TRBV29-1 | - | SVVGAITSTTDTQY
13 | TRBV6-2/TRBV6-3 | TRBD2 | ASSSTSGPSYEQY
11 | TRBV19 | - | ASSIGRNQPQH
12 | TRBV5-1 | TRBD2 | ASAIGTRRETQY
13 | TRBV11-2 | - | ASSRLGLAIYEQY
13 | TRBV7-8 | TRBD2 | ASSAGLAGIYEQY
16 | TRBV9 | TRBD1 | ASSPRLLDRGRVGELF
13 | TRBV10-3 | - | AISEPSTGNTEAF
13 | TRBV6-2/TRBV6-3 | - | ASSPPQSPTDTQY
12 | TRBV7-8 | - | ASSYSLFTDTQY
11 | TRBV29-1 | TRBD2 | SAPAGGTDTQY
12 | TRBV28 | - | ASRNNSGFYGYT
10 | TRBV7-6 | TRBD1 | ASSPGTGEQY
14 | TRBV27 | - | ASSLSPTGYQETQY
13 | TRBV2 | - | ASPLGGPGANVLT
13 | TRBV5-4 | TRBD1 | ASSSPGTGGYGYT
17 | TRBV9 | TRBD1 | ASSRQGDTRVGSTDTQY
14 | TRBV4-2 | - | ASSQASGSGEEKLF
12 | TRBV6-5 | - | ASTAKRNTGELF
13 | TRBV28 | TRBD1 | ASFAHGTGYSPLH
13 | TRBV2 | - | ASSEAAASNQPQH
13 | TRBV19 | - | ASRETGQSTDTQY
15 | TRBV5-1 | TRBD1 | ASSRGTDSSYNSPLH
14 | TRBV18 | TRBD1 | ASSPSTGTGGEKLF
12 | TRBV28 | - | ASFSRNQQDTQY
14 | TRBV27 | TRBD1 | ASSPGTGTTNEKLF
10 | TRBV5-5 | - | ASSLQSSRYT